This T cell receptor (beta chain) appears in the sequencing data of a study of early T cells in non-severe SARS-CoV-2 infection. For the study at large: Bulk RNA isolated from unsorted whole blood underwent sequencing; chains were not paired. Study-wide points: Lookups in VDJdb leaned toward anti-spike CD8 responses and missed private and CD4 specificities.

Trimming removed 0 bases from V and 1 base from J, with 9 bases in between. CDR1 SGHTA and CDR2 FQGNSA come from the germline V gene. The CDR3 loop spans 15 amino acids. This clonotype was detected many times. Its antigen is undetermined. In the library, individual cDNA molecules carried attached unique molecular identifiers. TCRdb reprocessed the 5' RACE reads via MiXCR and lists one record per CDR3 protein. Altogether about 55,000 distinct CDR3 sequences are present, 6.5% to 7.5% being singletons, with the ten largest covering 5.8%. The chain is built from TRBV7-2 and TRBJ1-1, with D possibly being TRBD1 (6 bases). Sequencing used whole blood, obtained at baseline. This TCR came from an adult who was a healthcare worker with PCR-confirmed SARS-CoV-2 infection or an uninfected control (not recorded which). In DNA form, the CDR3 reads TGTGCCAGCAGCTTAGCCACCAGGGGGAACACTGAAGCTTTCTTT. Its translation: CASSLATRGNTEAFF.